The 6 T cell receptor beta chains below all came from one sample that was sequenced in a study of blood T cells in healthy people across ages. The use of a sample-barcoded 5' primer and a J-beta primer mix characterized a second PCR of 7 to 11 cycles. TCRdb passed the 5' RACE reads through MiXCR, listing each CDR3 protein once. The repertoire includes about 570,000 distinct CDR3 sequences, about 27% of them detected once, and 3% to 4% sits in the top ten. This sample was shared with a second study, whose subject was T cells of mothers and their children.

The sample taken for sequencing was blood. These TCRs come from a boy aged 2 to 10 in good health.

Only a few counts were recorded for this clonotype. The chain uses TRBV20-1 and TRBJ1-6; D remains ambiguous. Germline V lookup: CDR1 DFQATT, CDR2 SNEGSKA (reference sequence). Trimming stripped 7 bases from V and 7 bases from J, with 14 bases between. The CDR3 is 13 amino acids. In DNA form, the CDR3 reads TGCAGTGGTACCGACGGGTTAAATTCACCCCTCCACTTT. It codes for CSGTDGLNSPLHF.

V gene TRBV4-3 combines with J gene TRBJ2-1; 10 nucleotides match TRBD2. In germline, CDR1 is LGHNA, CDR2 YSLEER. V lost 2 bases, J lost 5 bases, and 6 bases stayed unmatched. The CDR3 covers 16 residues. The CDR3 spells CASSQIGTSENNEQFF. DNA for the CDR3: TGCGCCAGCAGCCAAATCGGGACTAGCGAGAACAATGAGCAGTTCTTC.

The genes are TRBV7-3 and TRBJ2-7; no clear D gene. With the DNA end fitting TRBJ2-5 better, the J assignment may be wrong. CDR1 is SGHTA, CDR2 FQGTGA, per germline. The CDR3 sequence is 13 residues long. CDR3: CASSPGMDETQYF. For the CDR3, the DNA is TGTGCCAGCAGTCCGGGTATGGACGAGACCCAGTACTTC.

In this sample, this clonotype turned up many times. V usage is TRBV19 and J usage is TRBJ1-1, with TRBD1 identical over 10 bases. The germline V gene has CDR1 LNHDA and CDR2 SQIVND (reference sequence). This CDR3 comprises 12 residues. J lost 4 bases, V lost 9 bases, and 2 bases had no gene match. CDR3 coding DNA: TGTGCCAGCAGGACAGGGGGCACTGAAGCTTTCTTT. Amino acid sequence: CASRTGGTEAFF.

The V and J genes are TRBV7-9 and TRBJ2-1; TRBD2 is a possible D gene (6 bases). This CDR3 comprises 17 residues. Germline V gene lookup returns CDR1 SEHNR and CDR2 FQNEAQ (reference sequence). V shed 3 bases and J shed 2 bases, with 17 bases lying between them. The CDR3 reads CASSFLLATVPYNEQFF. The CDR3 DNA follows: TGTGCCAGCAGCTTCCTTCTAGCGACAGTTCCCTACAATGAGCAGTTCTTC.

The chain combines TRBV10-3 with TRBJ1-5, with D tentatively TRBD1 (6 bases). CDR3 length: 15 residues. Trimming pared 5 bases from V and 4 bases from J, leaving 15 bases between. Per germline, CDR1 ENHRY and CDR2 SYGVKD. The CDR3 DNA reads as TGTGCCATCAGTAGTACAGGGATAACAAATCAGCCCCAGCATTTT. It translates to CAISSTGITNQPQHF.